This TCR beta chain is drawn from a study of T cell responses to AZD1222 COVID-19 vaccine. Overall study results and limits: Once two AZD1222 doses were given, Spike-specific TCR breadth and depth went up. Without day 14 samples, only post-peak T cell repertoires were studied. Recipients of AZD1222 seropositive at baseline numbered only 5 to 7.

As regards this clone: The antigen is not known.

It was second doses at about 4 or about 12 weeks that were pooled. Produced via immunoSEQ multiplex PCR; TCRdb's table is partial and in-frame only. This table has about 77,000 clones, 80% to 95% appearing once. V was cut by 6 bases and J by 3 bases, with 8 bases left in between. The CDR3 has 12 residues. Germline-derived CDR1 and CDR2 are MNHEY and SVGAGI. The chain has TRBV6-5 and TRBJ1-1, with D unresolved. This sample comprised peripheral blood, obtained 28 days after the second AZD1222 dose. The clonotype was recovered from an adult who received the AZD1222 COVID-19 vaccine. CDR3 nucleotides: TGTGCCAGCAGCCGCGGGGACACTGAAGCTTTCTTT. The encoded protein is CASSRGDTEAFF.